This T cell receptor beta chain was profiled in a study of blood T cell repertoires in COVID-19. Overall study context: Researchers got acute and convalescent COVID-19 samples from the United States, Italy and Spain. PBMCs, B-cell-depleted T cells, or T cells were the source of the cDNA or gDNA that made up the material.

This CDR3 is 14 amino acids long. V was pared by 0 bases and J by 4 bases, with 7 bases between. Germline lookup yields CDR1 LGHDT and CDR2 YNNKEL (reference sequence). In the original workflow: From reference gene primer amplification, estimates of nucleated cell counts were derived. Data came from immunoSEQ multiplex PCR; TCRdb stores just in-frame clones and leaves some out. The V and J calls and clone size come from that table; D and trimming were worked out from the DNA. The data show fewer than 150,000 clones, under 85% seen once. The receptor was isolated from a woman of 80 years or more in a cohort sampled during active or convalescent COVID-19. Sequencing input: peripheral blood. The chain couples TRBV3-1 (or the pseudogene TRBV3-2) to TRBJ2-1, with D uncertain. The CDR3 region has the DNA TGTGCCAGCAGCCAAGATAAATCTTACAATGAGCAGTTCTTC. It encodes CASSQDKSYNEQFF.